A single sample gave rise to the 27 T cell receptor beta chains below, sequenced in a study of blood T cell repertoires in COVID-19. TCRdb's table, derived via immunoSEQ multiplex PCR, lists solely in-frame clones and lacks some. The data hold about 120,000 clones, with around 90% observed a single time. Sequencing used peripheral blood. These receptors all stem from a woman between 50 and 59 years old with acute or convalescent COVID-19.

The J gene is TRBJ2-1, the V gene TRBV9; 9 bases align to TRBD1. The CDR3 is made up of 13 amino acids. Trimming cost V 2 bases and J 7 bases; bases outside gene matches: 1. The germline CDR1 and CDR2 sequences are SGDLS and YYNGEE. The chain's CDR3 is CASSVGTGNEQFF. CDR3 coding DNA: TGTGCCAGCAGCGTGGGGACAGGGAATGAGCAGTTCTTC.

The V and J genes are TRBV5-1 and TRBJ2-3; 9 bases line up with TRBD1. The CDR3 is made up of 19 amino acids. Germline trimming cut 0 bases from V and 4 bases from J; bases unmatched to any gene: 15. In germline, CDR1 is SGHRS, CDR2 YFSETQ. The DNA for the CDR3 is TGCGCCAGCAGCTTGGTGCCACAGGGGGCGGCACAGCGGGCAGATACGCAGTATTTT. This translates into CASSLVPQGAAQRADTQYF.

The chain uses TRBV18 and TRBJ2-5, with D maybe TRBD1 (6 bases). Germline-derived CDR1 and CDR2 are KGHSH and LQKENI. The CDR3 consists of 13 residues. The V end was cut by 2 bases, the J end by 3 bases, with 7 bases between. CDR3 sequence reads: CASSPNREETQYF. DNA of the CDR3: TGTGCCAGCTCACCAAACAGGGAAGAGACCCAGTACTTC.

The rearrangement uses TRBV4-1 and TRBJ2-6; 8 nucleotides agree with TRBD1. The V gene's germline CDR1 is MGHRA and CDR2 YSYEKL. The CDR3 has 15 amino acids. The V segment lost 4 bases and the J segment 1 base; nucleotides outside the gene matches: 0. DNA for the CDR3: TGCGCCAGCAGCCGGGACAGGTCTGGGGCCAACGTCCTGACTTTC. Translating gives CASSRDRSGANVLTF.

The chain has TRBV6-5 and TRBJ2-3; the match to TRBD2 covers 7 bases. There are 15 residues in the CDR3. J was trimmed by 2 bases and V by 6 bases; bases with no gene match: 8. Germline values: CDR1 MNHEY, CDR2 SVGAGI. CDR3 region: CASSVGGRSTDTQYF. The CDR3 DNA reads TGTGCCAGCAGCGTGGGCGGGAGATCCACAGATACGCAGTATTTT.

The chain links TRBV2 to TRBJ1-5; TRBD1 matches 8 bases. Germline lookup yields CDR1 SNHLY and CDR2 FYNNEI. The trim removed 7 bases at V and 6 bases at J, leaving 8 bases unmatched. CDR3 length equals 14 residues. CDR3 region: CASNQDRARQPQHF. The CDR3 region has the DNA TGTGCCAGCAACCAGGACAGGGCCCGTCAGCCCCAGCATTTT.

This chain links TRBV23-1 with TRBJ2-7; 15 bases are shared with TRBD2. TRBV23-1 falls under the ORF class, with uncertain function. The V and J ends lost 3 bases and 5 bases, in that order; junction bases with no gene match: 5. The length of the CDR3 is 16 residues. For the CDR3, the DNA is TGCGCCAGCAGTCACCCGGGACTAGCGGGAGGTCACGAGCAGTACTTC. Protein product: CASSHPGLAGGHEQYF.

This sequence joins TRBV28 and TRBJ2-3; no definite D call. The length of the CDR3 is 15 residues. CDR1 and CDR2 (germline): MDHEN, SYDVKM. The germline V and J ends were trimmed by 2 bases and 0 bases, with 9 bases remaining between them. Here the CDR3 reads CASSLALESTDTQYF. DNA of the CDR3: TGTGCCAGCAGTTTAGCCCTTGAGAGCACAGATACGCAGTATTTT.

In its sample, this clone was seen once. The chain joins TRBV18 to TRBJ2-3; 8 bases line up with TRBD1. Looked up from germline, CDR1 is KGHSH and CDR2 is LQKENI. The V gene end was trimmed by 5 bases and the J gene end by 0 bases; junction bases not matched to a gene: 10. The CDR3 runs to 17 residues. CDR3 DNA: TGTGCCAGCTCAGAGCTTAGGACAGGGAGGAGCACAGATACGCAGTATTTT. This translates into CASSELRTGRSTDTQYF.

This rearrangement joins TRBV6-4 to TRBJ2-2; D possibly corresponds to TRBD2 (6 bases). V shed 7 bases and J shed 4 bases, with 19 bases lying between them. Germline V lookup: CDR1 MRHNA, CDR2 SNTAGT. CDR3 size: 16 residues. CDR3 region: CASIRRDLGSTGELFF. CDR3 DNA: TGTGCCAGCATCCGACGGGACTTAGGGAGCACCGGGGAGCTGTTTTTT.

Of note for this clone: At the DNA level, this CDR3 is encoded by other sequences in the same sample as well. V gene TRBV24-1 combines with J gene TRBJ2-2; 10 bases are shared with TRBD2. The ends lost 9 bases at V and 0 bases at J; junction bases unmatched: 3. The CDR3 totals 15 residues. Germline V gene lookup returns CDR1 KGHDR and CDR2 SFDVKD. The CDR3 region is CATGLAGANTGELFF. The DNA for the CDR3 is TGTGCCACCGGGCTAGCGGGAGCGAACACCGGGGAGCTGTTTTTT.

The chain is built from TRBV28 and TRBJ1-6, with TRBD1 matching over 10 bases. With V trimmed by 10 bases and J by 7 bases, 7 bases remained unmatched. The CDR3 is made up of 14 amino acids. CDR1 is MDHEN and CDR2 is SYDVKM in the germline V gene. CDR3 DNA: TGTGCCATCACCCTGGGACAGGGGAATTCACCCCTCCACTTT. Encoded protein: CAITLGQGNSPLHF.

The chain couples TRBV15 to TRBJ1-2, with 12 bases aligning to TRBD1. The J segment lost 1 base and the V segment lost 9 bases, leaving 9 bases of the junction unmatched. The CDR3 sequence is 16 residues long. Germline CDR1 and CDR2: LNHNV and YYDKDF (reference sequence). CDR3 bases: TGTGCCACTAGAAAGGGACAGGGGGCGAATAACTATGGCTACACCTTC. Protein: CATRKGQGANNYGYTF.

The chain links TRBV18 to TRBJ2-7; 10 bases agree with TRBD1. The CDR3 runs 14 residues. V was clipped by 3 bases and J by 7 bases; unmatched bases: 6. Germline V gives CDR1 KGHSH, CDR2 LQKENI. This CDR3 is CASSPMTGGGEQYF. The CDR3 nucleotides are TGTGCCAGCTCACCCATGACAGGGGGCGGAGAGCAGTACTTC.

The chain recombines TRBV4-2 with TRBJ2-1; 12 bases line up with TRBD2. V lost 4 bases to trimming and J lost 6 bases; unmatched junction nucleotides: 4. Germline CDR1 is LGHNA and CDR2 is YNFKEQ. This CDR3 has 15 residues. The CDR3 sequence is CASSPRTSGANEQFF. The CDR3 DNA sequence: TGTGCCAGCAGCCCGAGGACTAGCGGGGCCAATGAGCAGTTCTTC.

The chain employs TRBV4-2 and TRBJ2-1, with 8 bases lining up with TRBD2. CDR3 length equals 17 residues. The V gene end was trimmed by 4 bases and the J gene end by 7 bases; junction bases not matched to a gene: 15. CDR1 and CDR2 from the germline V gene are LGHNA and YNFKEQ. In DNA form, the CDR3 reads TGTGCCAGCAGCCCTCGGAAACCGGGACTAGATGGAAATGAGCAGTTCTTC. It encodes CASSPRKPGLDGNEQFF.

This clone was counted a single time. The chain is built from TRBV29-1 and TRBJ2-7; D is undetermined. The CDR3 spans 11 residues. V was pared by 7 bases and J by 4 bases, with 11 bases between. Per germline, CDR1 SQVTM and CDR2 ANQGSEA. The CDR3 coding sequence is TGCAGCGCTTCGTCGGAGTACGAGCAGTACTTC. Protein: CSASSEYEQYF.

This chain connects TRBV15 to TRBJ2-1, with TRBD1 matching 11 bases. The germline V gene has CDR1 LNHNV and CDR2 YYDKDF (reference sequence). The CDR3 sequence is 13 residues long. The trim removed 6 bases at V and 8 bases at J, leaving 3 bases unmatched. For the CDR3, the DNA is TGTGCCACCAGTAGGGACAGGGGGTATGAGCAGTTCTTC. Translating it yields CATSRDRGYEQFF. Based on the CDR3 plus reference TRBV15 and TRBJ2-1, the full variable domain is DAMVIQNPRYQVTQFGKPVTLSCSQTLNHNVMYWYQQKSSQAPKLLFHYYDKDFNNEADTPDNFQSRRPNTSFCFLDIRSPGLGDTAMYLCATSRDRGYEQFFGPGTRLTVL.

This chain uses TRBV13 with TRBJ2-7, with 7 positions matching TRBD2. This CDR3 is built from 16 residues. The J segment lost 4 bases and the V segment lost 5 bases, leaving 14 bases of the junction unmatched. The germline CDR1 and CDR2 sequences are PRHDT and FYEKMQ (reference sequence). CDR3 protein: CASSPRPTSVDYEQYF. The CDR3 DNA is TGTGCCAGCAGCCCCAGGCCAACTAGCGTAGATTACGAGCAGTACTTC.

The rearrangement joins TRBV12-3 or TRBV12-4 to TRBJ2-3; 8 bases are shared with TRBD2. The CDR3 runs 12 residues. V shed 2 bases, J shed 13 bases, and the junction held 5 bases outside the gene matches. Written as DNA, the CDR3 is TGTGCCAGCAGTTTATCGGGAGGGGGGGAGTATTTT. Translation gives CASSLSGGGEYF.

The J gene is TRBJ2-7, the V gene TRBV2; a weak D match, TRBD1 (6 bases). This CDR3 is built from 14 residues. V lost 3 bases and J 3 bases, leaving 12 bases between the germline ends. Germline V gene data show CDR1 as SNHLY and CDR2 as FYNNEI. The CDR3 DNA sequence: TGTGCCAGCAGTGAGGGCCTCAGGGGCTACGAGCAGTACTTC. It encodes CASSEGLRGYEQYF.

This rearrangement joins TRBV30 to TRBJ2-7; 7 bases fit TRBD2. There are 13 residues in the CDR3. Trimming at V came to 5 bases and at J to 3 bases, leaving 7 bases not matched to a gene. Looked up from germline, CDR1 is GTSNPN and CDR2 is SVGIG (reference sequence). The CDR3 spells CAWGVTSNYEQYF. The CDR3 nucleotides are TGTGCCTGGGGGGTGACTAGCAACTACGAGCAGTACTTC.

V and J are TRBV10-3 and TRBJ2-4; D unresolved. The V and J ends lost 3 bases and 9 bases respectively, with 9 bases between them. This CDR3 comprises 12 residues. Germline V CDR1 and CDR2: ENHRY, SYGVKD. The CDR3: CAISDQRAIQYF. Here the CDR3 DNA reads TGTGCCATCAGTGATCAGCGTGCCATTCAGTACTTC.

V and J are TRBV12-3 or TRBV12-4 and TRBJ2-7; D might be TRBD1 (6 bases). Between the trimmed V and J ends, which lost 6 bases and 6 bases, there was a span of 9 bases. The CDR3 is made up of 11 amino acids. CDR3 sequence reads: CASSNRVEQYF. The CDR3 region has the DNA TGTGCCAGCAGCAACAGGGTCGAGCAGTACTTC.

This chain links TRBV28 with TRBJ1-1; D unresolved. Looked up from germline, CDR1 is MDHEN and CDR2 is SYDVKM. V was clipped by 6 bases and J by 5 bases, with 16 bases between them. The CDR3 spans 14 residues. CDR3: CASRLGGKSTEAFF. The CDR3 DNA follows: TGTGCCAGCAGGTTGGGAGGGAAAAGTACTGAAGCTTTCTTT. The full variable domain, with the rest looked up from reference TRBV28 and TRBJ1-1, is DVKVTQSSRYLVKRTGEKVFLECVQDMDHENMFWYRQDPGLGLRLIYFSYDVKMKEKGDIPEGYSVSREKKERFSLILESASTNQTSMYLCASRLGGKSTEAFFGQGTRLTVV.

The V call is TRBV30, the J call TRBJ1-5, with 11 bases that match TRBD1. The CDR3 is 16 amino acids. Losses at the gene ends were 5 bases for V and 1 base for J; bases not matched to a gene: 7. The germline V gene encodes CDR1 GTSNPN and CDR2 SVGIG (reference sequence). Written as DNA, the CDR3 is TGTGCCTGGGGGGGACAGGGGGGTATGAGCAATCAGCCCCAGCATTTT. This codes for CAWGGQGGMSNQPQHF.

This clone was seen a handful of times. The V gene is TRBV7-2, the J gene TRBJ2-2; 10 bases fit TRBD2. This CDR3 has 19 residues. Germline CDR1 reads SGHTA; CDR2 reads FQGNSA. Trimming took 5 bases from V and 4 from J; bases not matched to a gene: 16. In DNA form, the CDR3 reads TGTGCCAGCAGCCCACTCCAGAGGGGGCTAGCGGGAGTCACCGGGGAGCTGTTTTTT. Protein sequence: CASSPLQRGLAGVTGELFF.